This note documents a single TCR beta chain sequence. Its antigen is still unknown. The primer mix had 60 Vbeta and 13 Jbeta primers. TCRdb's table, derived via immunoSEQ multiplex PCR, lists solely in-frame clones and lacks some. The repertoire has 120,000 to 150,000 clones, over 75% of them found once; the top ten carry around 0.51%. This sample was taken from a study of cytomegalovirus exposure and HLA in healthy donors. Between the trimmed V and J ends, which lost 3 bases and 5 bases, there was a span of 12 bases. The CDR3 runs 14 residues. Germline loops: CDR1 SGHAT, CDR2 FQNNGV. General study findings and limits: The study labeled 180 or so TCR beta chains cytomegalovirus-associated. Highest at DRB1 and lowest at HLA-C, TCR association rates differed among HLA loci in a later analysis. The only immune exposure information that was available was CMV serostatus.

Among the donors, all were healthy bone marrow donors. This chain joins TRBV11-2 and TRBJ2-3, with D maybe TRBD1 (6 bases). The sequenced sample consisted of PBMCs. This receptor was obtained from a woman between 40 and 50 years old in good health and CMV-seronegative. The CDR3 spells CASSFGQTIDTQYF. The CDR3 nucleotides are TGTGCCAGCAGCTTCGGACAGACAATAGATACGCAGTATTTT.